Shown below are 8 T cell receptor beta chains from a single sample sequenced in a study of post-analysis software for immune sequencing data. Whole-study results and caveats: Controls had lower frequencies than patients of four or five TRBV segments, which included TRBV5-6, TRBV5-1 and TRBV20-1.

Unique molecular identifiers were built into the TCR beta cDNA libraries. One entry per CDR3 protein results from TCRdb running MiXCR on the PCR reads. The repertoire holds fewer than 550,000 distinct CDR3 sequences, with 34% as singletons. The antigens of these receptors remain unknown. Sequenced: blood. The receptor set was obtained from a girl aged 2 to 17 with multiple sclerosis.

This clonotype was observed a handful of times. The genes are TRBV29-1 and TRBJ2-5, with D uncertain. Trimming shortened V by 0 bases and J by 3 bases, and 14 bases separated the two germline ends. In germline, CDR1 is SQVTM, CDR2 ANQGSEA. The CDR3 runs to 15 residues. The DNA of the CDR3 is TGCAGCGTTGAAGAGCATGGTTTGGCAGAAGAGACCCAGTACTTC. Amino acids: CSVEEHGLAEETQYF.

This clonotype occurred a few times. This sequence joins TRBV6-1 and TRBJ2-1, with D possibly being TRBD1 (5 bases). CDR1 MNHNS and CDR2 SASEGT come from the germline V gene. Trimming took 11 bases from V and 2 from J, leaving 10 bases between them. The length of the CDR3 is 12 residues. CDR3 sequence (DNA): TGTGCCGGTCGGACAACCTACAATGAGCAGTTCTTC. Amino acid sequence: CAGRTTYNEQFF.

This clonotype was seen a handful of times. V and J are TRBV5-6 and TRBJ1-2; 7 bases align to TRBD1. CDR3 length: 17 amino acids. J gave up 7 bases and V 4 bases, and 19 bases lay outside the gene matches. Germline assignment: CDR1 SGHDT and CDR2 YYEEEE. Here the CDR3 reads CASSPVPGQLTRGGYTF. CDR3 bases: TGTGCCAGCAGCCCAGTCCCGGGACAGCTCACCCGCGGTGGCTACACCTTC.

This clonotype occurred a few times. J is TRBJ2-5 and V is TRBV6-1; D is ambiguous. Per the germline V gene, CDR1 is MNHNS and CDR2 is SASEGT. Trimming removed 5 bases from V and 2 bases from J, with 18 bases in between. This CDR3 spans 16 amino acids. Written as DNA, the CDR3 is TGTGCCAGCAGTCCAATGGGTCTAGTGGTTCAAGAGACCCAGTACTTC. Amino acids: CASSPMGLVVQETQYF.

The chain joins TRBV7-9 to TRBJ1-1, with D possibly matching TRBD1 (6 bases). V dropped 4 bases and J dropped 3 bases, with 15 bases sitting between them. Germline assignment: CDR1 SEHNR and CDR2 FQNEAQ (reference sequence). CDR3 length: 15 residues. The CDR3 is CASSSARGRDTEAFF. The CDR3 nucleotides are TGTGCCAGCAGCTCGGCCAGGGGCAGGGACACTGAAGCTTTCTTT.

The chain couples TRBV20-1 to TRBJ2-5; 7 bases are shared with TRBD2. Germline V CDR1 and CDR2: DFQATT, SNEGSKA (reference sequence). V shed 0 bases, J shed 1 base, and the junction held 5 bases outside the gene matches. The CDR3 loop spans 15 amino acids. The CDR3 DNA sequence: TGCAGTGCTAGAGATCCTAGCGGCAGCCAAGAGACCCAGTACTTC. It specifies CSARDPSGSQETQYF.

The genes are TRBV20-1 and TRBJ1-1; maybe TRBD1 (5 bases). The CDR3 loop spans 15 amino acids. V gave up 0 bases and J gave up 1 base, with 12 bases separating them. Germline loops: CDR1 DFQATT, CDR2 SNEGSKA (reference sequence). CDR3: CSARDPGQENTEAFF. The CDR3 DNA sequence: TGCAGTGCTAGAGACCCGGGGCAGGAGAACACTGAAGCTTTCTTT.

The chain carries TRBV9 and TRBJ1-2, with D unresolved. The CDR3 extends over 13 amino acids. Germline assignment: CDR1 SGDLS and CDR2 YYNGEE. V dropped 3 bases and J dropped 5 bases, with 11 bases sitting between them. CDR3 protein: CASSGNGGYGYTF. In nucleotides, the CDR3 is TGTGCCAGCAGCGGGAATGGAGGTTATGGCTACACCTTC.